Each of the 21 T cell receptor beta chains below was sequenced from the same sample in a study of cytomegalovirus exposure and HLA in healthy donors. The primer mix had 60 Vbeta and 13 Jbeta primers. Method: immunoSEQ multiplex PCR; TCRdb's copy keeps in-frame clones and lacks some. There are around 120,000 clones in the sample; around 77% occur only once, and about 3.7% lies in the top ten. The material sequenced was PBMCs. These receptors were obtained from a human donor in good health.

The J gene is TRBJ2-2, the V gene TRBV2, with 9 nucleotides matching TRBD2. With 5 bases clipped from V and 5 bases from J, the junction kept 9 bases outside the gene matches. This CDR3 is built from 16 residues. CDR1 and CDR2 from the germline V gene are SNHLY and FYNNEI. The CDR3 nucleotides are TGTGCCAGCAGTCCTAGGACTAGCGAAAGAACCGGGGAGCTGTTTTTT. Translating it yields CASSPRTSERTGELFF.

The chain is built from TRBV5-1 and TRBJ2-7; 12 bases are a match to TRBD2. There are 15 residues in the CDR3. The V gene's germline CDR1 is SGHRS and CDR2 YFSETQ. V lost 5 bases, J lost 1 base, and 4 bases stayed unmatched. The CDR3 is CASRATSGSSYEQYF. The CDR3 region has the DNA TGCGCCAGCAGGGCGACTAGCGGGAGTTCCTACGAGCAGTACTTC.

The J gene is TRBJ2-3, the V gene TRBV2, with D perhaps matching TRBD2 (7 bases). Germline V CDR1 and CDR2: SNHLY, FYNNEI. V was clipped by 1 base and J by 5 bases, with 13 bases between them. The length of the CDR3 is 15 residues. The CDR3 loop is CASSEEGGRGDTQYF. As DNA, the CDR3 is TGTGCCAGCAGTGAAGAGGGGGGGCGCGGAGATACGCAGTATTTT.

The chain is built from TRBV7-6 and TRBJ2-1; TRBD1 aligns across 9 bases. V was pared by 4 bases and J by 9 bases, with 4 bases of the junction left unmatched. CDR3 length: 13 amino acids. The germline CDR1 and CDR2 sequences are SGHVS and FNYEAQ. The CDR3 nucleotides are TGTGCCAGCAGCTCGACAGGGGGGGGTGAGCAGTTCTTC. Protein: CASSSTGGGEQFF.

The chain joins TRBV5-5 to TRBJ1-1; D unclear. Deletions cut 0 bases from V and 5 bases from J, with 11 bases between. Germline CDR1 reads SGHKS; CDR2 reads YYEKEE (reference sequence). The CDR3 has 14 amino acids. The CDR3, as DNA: TGTGCCAGCAGCTTGGGCGGGATTTCGACTGAAGCTTTCTTT. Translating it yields CASSLGGISTEAFF.

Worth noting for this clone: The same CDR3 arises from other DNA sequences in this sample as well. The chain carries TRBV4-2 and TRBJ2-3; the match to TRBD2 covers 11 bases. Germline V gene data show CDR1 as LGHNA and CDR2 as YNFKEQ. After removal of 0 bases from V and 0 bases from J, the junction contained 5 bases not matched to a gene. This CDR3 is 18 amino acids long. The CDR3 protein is CASSQDLLAGASTDTQYF. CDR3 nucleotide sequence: TGTGCCAGCAGCCAAGATTTACTAGCGGGAGCTAGCACAGATACGCAGTATTTT.

The DNA of the CDR3 is TGTGCCAGCAGTTACTCTCCCGGGAAGAAAAACTATGGCTACACCTTC. This gives the protein CASSYSPGKKNYGYTF. This chain joins TRBV28 and TRBJ1-2; no clear D. The CDR3 covers 16 residues. Germline-derived CDR1 and CDR2 are MDHEN and SYDVKM. V was shortened by 4 bases and J by 2 bases, with 17 bases between the two germline ends.

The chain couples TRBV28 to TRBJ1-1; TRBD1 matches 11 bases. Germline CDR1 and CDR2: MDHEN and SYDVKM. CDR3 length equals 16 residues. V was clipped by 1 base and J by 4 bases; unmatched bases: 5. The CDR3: CASSLLFGTGGTEAFF. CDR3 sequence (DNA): TGTGCCAGCAGTTTATTGTTCGGGACAGGGGGCACTGAAGCTTTCTTT.

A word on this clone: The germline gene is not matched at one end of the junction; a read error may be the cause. The CDR3 sequence: CAWNGQGTTTNEKLFF. In nucleotides, the CDR3 is TGTGCTTGGAATGGTCAGGGAACTACCACTAATGAAAAACTGTTTTTT. This chain uses TRBV30 with TRBJ1-4; D may be TRBD1 (5 bases). CDR1 GTSNPN and CDR2 SVGIG come from the germline V gene (reference sequence). This CDR3 is 16 amino acids long.

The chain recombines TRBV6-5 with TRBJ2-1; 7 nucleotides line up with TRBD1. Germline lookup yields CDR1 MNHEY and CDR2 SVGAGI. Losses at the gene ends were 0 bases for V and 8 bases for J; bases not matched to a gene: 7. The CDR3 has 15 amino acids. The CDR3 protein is CASSYSGGGLDEQFF. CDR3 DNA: TGTGCCAGCAGTTACTCAGGGGGCGGGTTGGATGAGCAGTTCTTC.

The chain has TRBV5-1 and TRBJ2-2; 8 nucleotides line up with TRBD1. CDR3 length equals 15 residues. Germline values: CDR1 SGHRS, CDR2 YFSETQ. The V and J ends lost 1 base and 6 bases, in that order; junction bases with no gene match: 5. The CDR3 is CASSLRTGKAGELFF. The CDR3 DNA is TGCGCCAGCAGCTTGAGGACAGGGAAAGCCGGGGAGCTGTTTTTT.

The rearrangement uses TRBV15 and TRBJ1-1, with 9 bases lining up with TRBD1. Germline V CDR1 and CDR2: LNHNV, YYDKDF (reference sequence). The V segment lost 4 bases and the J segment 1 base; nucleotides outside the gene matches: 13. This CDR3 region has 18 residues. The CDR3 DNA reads TGTGCCACCAGCACCCCGCATCAAACAGGGGGCTCGAACACTGAAGCTTTCTTT. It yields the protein CATSTPHQTGGSNTEAFF.

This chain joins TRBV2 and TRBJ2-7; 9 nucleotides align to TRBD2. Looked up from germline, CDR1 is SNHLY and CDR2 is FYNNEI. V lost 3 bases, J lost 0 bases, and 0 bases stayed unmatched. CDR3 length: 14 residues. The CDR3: CASSETSGSYEQYF. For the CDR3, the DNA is TGTGCCAGCAGTGAGACTAGCGGCTCCTACGAGCAGTACTTC. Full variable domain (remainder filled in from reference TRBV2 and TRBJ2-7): EPEVTQTPSHQVTQMGQEVILRCVPISNHLYFYWYRQILGQKVEFLVSFYNNEISEKSEIFDDQFSVERPDGSNFTLKIRSTKLEDSAMYFCASSETSGSYEQYFGPGTRLTVT.

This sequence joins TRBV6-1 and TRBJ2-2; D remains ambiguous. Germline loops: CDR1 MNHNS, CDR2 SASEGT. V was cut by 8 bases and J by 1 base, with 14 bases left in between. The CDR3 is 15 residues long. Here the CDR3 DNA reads TGTGCCAGCGTGAGAGTTGCGGTGAACACCGGGGAGCTGTTTTTT. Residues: CASVRVAVNTGELFF.

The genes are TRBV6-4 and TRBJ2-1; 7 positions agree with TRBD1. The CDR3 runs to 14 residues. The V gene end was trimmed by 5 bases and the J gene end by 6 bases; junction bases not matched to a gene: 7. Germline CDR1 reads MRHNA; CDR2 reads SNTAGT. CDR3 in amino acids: CASSRTTGFNEQFF. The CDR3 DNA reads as TGTGCCAGCAGTCGAACGACAGGGTTCAATGAGCAGTTCTTC.

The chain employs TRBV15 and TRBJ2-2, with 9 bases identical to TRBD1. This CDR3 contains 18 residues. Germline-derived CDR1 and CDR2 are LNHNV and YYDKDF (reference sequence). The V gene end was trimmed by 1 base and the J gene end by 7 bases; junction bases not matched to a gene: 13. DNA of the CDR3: TGTGCCACCAGCAGAGTTGGGGGGACAGGGACTCGGTACGGGGAGCTGTTTTTT. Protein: CATSRVGGTGTRYGELFF.

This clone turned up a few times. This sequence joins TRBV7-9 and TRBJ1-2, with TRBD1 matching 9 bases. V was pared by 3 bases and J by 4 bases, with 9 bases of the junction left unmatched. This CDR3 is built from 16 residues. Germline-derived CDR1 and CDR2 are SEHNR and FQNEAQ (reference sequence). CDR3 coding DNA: TGTGCCAGCAGCTTGCCGACAGGGGGATCAAGCTATGGCTACACCTTC. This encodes CASSLPTGGSSYGYTF.

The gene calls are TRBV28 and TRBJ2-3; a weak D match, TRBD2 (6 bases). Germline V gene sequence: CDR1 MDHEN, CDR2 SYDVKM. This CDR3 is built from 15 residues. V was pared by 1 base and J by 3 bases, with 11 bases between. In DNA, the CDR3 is TGTGCCAGCAGTTTATCGGGGAGCGGGACAGATACGCAGTATTTT. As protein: CASSLSGSGTDTQYF. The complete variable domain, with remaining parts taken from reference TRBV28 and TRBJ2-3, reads DVKVTQSSRYLVKRTGEKVFLECVQDMDHENMFWYRQDPGLGLRLIYFSYDVKMKEKGDIPEGYSVSREKKERFSLILESASTNQTSMYLCASSLSGSGTDTQYFGPGTRLTVL.

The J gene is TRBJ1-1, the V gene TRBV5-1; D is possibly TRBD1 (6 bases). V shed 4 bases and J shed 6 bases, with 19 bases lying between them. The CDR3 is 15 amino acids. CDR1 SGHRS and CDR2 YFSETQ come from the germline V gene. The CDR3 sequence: CASSHSRGGLSEAFF. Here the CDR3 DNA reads TGCGCCAGCAGCCATTCGAGGGGGGGTCTGTCTGAAGCTTTCTTT.

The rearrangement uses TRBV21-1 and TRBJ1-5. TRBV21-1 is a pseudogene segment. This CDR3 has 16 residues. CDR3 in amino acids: CASSKEEGGGNQPQHF. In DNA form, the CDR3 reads TGTGCCAGCAGCAAAGAGGAGGGGGGGGGCAATCAGCCCCAGCATTTT.

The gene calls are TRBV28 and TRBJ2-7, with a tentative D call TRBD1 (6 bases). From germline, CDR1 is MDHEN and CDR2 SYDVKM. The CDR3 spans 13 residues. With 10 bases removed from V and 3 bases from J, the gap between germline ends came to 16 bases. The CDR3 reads CAMASQGNYEQYF. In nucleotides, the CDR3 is TGTGCCATGGCCAGCCAGGGGAACTACGAGCAGTACTTC. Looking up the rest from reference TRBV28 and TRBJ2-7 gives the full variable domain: DVKVTQSSRYLVKRTGEKVFLECVQDMDHENMFWYRQDPGLGLRLIYFSYDVKMKEKGDIPEGYSVSREKKERFSLILESASTNQTSMYLCAMASQGNYEQYFGPGTRLTVT.